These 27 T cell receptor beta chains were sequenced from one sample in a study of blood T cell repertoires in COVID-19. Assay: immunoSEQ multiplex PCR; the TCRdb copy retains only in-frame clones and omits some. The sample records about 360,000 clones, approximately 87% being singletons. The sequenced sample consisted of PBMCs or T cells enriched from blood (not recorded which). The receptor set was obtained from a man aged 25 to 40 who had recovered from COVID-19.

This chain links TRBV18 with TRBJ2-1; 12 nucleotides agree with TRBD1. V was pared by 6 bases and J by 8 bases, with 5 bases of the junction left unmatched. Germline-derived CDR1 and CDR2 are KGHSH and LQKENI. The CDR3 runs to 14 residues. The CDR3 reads CASSRDRGRDEQFF. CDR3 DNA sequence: TGTGCCAGCTCCCGGGACAGGGGGCGCGATGAGCAGTTCTTC.

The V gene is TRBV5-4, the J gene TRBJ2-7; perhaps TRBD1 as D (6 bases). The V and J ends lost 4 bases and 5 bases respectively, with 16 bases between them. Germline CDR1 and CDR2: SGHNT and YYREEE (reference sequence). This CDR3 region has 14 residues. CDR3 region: CASSRGHNPNEQYF. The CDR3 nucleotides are TGTGCCAGCAGCCGGGGACACAACCCTAACGAGCAGTACTTC.

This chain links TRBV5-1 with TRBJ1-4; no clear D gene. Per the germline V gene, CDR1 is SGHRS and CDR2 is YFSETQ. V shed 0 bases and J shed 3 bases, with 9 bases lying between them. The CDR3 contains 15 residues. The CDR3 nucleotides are TGCGCCAGCAGCTTGGGCAGGATCCCTAATGAAAAACTGTTTTTT. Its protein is CASSLGRIPNEKLFF.

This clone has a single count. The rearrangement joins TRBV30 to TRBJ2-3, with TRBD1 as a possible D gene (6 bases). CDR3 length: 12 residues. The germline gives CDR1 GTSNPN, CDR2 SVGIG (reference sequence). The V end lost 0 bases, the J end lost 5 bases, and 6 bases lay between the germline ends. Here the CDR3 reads CAWSVQGDTQYF. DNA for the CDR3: TGTGCCTGGAGTGTACAGGGAGATACGCAGTATTTT.

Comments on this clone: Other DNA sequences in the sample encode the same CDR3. The CDR3 DNA reads as TGTGCCAGCAGTCCGTTGAACACTGAAGCTTTCTTT. It translates to CASSPLNTEAFF. The rearrangement joins TRBV12-3 or TRBV12-4 to TRBJ1-1; no clear D gene. Between the trimmed V and J ends, which lost 5 bases and 0 bases, there was a span of 4 bases. This CDR3 has 12 residues.

The CDR3 DNA is TGCGCCAGCAGCACGCAGGCGAACACCGGGGAGCTGTTTTTT. It encodes CASSTQANTGELFF. This chain uses TRBV4-1 with TRBJ2-2, with D unresolved. V was pared by 5 bases and J by 0 bases, with 7 bases between. The germline V gene encodes CDR1 MGHRA and CDR2 YSYEKL. CDR3 size: 14 residues.

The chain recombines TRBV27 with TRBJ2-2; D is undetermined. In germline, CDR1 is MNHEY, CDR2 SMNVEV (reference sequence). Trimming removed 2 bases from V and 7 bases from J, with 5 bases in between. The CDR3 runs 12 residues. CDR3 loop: CASSLLSGELFF. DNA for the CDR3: TGTGCCAGCAGTTTACTTAGCGGGGAGCTGTTTTTT.

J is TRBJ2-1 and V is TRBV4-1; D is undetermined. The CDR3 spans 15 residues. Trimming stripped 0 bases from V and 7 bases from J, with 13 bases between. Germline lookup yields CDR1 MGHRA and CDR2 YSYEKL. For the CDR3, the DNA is TGCGCCAGCAGCCAAGACGGAGTACGTGGTAATGAGCAGTTCTTC. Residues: CASSQDGVRGNEQFF.

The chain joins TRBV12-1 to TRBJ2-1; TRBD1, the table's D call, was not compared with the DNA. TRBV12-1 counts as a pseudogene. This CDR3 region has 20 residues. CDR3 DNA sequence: TGTGCCAGCAGGTTGCCTTCGGTCACAGGGCCCTCAACCTCCTACAATGAGCAGTTCTTC. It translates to CASRLPSVTGPSTSYNEQFF.

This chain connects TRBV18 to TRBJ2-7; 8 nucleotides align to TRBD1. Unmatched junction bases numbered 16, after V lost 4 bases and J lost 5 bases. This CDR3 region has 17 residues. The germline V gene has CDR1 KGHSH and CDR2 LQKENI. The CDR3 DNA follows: TGTGCCAGCTCACTCGTGGCCAGCGGACAGGGACTCCACGAGCAGTACTTC. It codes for CASSLVASGQGLHEQYF.

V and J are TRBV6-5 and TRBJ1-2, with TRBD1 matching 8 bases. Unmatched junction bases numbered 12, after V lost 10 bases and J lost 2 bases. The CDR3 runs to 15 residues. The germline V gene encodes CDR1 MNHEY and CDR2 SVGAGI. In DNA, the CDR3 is TGTGCCACATACCCCGGGACAGGAAGGAACTATGGCTACACCTTC. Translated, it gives CATYPGTGRNYGYTF.

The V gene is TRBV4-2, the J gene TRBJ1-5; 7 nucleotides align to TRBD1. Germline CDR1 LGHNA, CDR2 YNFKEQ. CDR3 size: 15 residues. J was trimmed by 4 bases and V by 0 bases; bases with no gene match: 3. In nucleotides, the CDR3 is TGTGCCAGCAGCCAAGATTGGGGACAGAATCAGCCCCAGCATTTT. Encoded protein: CASSQDWGQNQPQHF.

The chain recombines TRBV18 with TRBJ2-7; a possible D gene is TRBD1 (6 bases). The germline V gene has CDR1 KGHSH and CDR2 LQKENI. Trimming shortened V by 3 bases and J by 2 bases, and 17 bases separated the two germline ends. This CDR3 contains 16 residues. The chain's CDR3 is CASSPLRGGTPYEQYF. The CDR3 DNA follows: TGTGCCAGCTCACCCCTTCGTGGGGGCACCCCCTACGAGCAGTACTTC.

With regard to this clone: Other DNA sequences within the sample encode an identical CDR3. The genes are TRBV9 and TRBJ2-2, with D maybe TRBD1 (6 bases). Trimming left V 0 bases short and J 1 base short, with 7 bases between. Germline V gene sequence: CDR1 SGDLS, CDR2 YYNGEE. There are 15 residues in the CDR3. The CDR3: CASSVGTVNTGELFF. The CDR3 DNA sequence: TGTGCCAGCAGCGTAGGGACAGTGAACACCGGGGAGCTGTTTTTT.

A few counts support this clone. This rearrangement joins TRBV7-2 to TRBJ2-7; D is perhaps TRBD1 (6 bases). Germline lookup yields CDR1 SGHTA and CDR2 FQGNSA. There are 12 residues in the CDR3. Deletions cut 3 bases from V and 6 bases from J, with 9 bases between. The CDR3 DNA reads TGTGCCAGCAGCTTCACAGGGTCCGAGCAGTACTTC. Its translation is CASSFTGSEQYF.

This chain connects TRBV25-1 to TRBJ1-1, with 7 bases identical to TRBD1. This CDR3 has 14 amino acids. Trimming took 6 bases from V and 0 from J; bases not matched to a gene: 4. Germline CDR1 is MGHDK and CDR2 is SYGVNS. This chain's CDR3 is CASSPGGMNTEAFF. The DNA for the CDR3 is TGTGCCAGCAGCCCAGGGGGAATGAACACTGAAGCTTTCTTT.

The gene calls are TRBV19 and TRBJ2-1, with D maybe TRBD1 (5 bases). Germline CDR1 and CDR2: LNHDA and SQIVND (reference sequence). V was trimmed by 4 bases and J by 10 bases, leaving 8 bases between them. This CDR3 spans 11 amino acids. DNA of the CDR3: TGTGCCAGTAGTAGAAGGGGAGAGCAGTTCTTC. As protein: CASSRRGEQFF.

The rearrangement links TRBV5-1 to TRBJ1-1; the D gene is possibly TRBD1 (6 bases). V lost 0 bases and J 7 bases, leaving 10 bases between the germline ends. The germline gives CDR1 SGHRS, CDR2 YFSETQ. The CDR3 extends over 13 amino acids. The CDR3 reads CASSLERGGEAFF. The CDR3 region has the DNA TGCGCCAGCAGCTTGGAAAGGGGGGGTGAAGCTTTCTTT.

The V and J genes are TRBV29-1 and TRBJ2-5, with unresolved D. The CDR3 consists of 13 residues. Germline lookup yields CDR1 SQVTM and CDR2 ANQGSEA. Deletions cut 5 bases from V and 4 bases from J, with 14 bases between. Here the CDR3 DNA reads TGCAGCGTTAAGAAGCCTCGAGGAGAGACCCAGTACTTC. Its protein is CSVKKPRGETQYF.

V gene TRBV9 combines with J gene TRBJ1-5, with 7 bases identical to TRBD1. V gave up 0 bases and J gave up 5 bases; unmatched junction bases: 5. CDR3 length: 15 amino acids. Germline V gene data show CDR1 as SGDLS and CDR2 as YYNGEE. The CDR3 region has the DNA TGTGCCAGCAGCGTAGGAACAGGGGACTATCAGCCCCAGCATTTT. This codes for CASSVGTGDYQPQHF. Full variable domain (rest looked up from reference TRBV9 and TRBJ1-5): DSGVTQTPKHLITATGQRVTLRCSPRSGDLSVYWYQQSLDQGLQFLIQYYNGEERAKGNILERFSAQQFPDLHSELNLSSLELGDSALYFCASSVGTGDYQPQHFGDGTRLSIL.

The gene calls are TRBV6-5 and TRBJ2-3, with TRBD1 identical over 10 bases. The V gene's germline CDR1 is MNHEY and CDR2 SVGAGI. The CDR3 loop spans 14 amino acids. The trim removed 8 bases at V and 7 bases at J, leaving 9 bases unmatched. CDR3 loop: CASGLGTGEYTQYF. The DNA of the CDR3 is TGTGCCAGCGGGTTAGGGACAGGGGAATATACGCAGTATTTT.

The CDR3: CASSPRNGRGNTIYF. The CDR3 DNA reads as TGTGCCAGCAGCCCTAGGAACGGGAGGGGAAACACCATATATTTT. The genes are TRBV7-2 and TRBJ1-3; unclear D gene. The germline V gene encodes CDR1 SGHTA and CDR2 FQGNSA. V was pared by 5 bases and J by 4 bases, with 15 bases between. The CDR3 has 15 amino acids.

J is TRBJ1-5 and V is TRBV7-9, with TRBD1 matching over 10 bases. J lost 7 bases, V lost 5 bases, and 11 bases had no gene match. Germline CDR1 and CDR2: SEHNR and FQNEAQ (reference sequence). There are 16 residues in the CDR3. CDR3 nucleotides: TGTGCCAGCAGCAACCGGGACAGGGGCTCAGAGCAGCCCCAGCATTTT. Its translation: CASSNRDRGSEQPQHF.

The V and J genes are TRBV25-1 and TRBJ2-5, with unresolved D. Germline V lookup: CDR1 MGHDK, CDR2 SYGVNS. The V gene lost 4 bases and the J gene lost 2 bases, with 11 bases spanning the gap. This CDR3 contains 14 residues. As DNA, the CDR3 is TGTGCCAGCAGTGCTCACAGCTTTCAAGAGACCCAGTACTTC. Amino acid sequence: CASSAHSFQETQYF.

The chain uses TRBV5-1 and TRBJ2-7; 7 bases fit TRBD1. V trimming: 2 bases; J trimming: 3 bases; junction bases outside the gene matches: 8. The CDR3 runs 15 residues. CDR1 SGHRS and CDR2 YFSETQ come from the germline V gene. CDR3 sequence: CASSFNRGSLYEQYF. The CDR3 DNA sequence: TGCGCCAGCAGCTTCAACAGGGGCTCCCTCTACGAGCAGTACTTC.

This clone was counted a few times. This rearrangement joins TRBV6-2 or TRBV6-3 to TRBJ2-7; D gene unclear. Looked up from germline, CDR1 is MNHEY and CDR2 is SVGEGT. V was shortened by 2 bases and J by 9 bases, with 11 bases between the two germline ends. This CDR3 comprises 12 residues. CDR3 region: CASSYGHTGQYF. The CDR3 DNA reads TGTGCCAGCAGTTACGGCCACACGGGGCAGTACTTC.

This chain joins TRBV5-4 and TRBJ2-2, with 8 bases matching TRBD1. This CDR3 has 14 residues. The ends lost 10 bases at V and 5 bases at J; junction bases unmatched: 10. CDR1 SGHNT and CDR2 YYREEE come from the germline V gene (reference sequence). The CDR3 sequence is CASHATGETGELFF. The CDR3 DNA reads TGTGCCTCCCACGCGACAGGGGAGACCGGGGAGCTGTTTTTT. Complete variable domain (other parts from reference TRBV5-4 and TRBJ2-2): ETGVTQSPTHLIKTRGQQVTLRCSSQSGHNTVSWYQQALGQGPQFIFQYYREEENGRGNFPPRFSGLQFPNYSSELNVNALELDDSALYLCASHATGETGELFFGEGSRLTVL.